This T cell receptor (beta chain) came from a study of blood T cell repertoires in COVID-19. At the level of the study: Whether acute or convalescent, the COVID-19 samples came from the United States, Italy and Spain.

Source study methods: Estimation of nucleated cell counts relied on the amplification of reference gene primers. TCRdb's table, derived via immunoSEQ multiplex PCR, lists solely in-frame clones and lacks some. V, J and clone size derive from that table, while D and trimming were established from the DNA sequence. The table lists 150,000 to 180,000 clones, roughly 80% of them singletons. The CDR3 covers 16 residues. With V trimmed by 4 bases and J by 4 bases, 10 bases remained unmatched. Germline V gene sequence: CDR1 MNHNY, CDR2 SVGAGI (reference sequence). This receptor was identified in a woman aged 60-75 years with acute or convalescent COVID-19. The chain employs TRBV6-6 and TRBJ2-5, with TRBD1 identical over 9 bases. Material: peripheral blood. CDR3 sequence (DNA): TGTGCCAGCAGTTCTCCCGGGACAGGGTCGTCAGAGACCCAGTACTTC. It is translated as CASSSPGTGSSETQYF.